This T cell receptor (beta chain) was sequenced in a study of cytomegalovirus exposure and HLA in healthy donors. Study-wide findings and caveats: According to an earlier analysis, most TCR beta V segments yielded productive rearrangements about 87% or about 30% of the time.

With 60 Vbeta and 13 Jbeta primers, the PCR was carried out. The assay was immunoSEQ multiplex PCR, and TCRdb's table has in-frame clones only and misses some. The repertoire consists of a few hundred thousand clones, with over 70% occurring once and the leading ten covering about 0.3%. Donors likely had unrecorded immune exposures despite being nominally healthy when sampled. CDR1 is SGHRS and CDR2 is YFSETQ in the germline V gene. The V end was cut by 6 bases, the J end by 4 bases, with 19 bases between. The CDR3 is 15 amino acids. As for this clone: Its target is unknown.

This clonotype was obtained from a girl aged 2-15 years in good health and CMV-seronegative. The specimen was PBMCs. The chain is built from TRBV5-1 and TRBJ1-1, with a weak D call TRBD1 (6 bases). Here the CDR3 DNA reads TGCGCCAGCACCCCCGGGCGGGCAGGGGCCACTGAAGCTTTCTTT. Translation gives CASTPGRAGATEAFF.